The present TCR beta chain was sequenced within a study of cytotoxic CD8 clonotypes in ibrutinib-treated CLL. Produced via immunoSEQ multiplex PCR; TCRdb's table is partial and in-frame only. The data contain some 81,000 clones, roughly 83% of them singletons. V lost 2 bases, J lost 6 bases, and 11 bases lay in between. CDR1 MNHEY and CDR2 SVGAGI come from the germline V gene. This CDR3 spans 13 amino acids. The rearrangement uses TRBV6-5 and TRBJ2-7, with a possible D match to TRBD1 (5 bases). The sequence was obtained from a human donor with chronic lymphocytic leukemia. The sample was PBMCs, taken after 12 months of ibrutinib treatment. CDR3 protein: CASSYRLGPEQYF. CDR3 bases: TGTGCCAGCAGTTACCGGTTGGGGCCCGAGCAGTACTTC.